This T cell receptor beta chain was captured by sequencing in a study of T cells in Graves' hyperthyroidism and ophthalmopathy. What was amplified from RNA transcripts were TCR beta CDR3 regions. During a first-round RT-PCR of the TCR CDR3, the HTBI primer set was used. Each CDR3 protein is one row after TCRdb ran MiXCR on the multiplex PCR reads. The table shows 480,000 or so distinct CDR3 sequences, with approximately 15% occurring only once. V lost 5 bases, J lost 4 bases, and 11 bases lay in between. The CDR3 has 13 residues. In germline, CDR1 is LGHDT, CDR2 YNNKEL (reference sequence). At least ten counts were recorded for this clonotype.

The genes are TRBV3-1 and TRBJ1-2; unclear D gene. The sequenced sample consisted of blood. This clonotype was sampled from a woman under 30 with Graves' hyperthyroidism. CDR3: CASSGNRGYGYTF. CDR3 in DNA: TGTGCCAGCAGCGGAAACCGGGGCTATGGCTACACCTTC.